These 30 T cell receptor beta chains were sequenced from one sample in a study of blood T cell repertoires in COVID-19. The table came from immunoSEQ multiplex PCR; TCRdb's copy has only in-frame clones and leaves some out. This sample carries a few hundred thousand clones, roughly 86% of them seen once, and the ten largest clones take more than 1.5%. Material for sequencing was PBMCs or T cells enriched from blood (not recorded which). These receptors came from a man aged 40-49 years in a cohort exposed to, infected with or recovered from COVID-19 (not recorded which).

This chain uses TRBV29-1 with TRBJ2-1, with 7 bases aligning to TRBD1. With 6 bases clipped from V and 3 bases from J, the junction kept 5 bases outside the gene matches. This CDR3 has 13 residues. The germline CDR1 and CDR2 sequences are SQVTM and ANQGSEA. In DNA form, the CDR3 reads TGCAGCGTGGGACAGCTCCTCTACAATGAGCAGTTCTTC. It encodes CSVGQLLYNEQFF.

The chain is built from TRBV15 and TRBJ2-2; TRBD1 matches 7 bases. This CDR3 is 15 amino acids long. V was clipped by 4 bases and J by 4 bases; unmatched bases: 6. Germline CDR1 LNHNV, CDR2 YYDKDF (reference sequence). The CDR3 reads CATSIDRAVTGELFF. The CDR3 DNA reads as TGTGCCACCAGCATAGACAGGGCAGTCACCGGGGAGCTGTTTTTT.

V gene TRBV15 combines with J gene TRBJ2-3; D unresolved. The CDR3 spans 16 residues. CDR1 LNHNV and CDR2 YYDKDF come from the germline V gene (reference sequence). The ends were cut back, 1 base at V and 4 bases at J, with 15 bases in the middle. The CDR3 DNA reads as TGTGCCACCAGCAGAGTCCGACCAGGCTCTGCAGATACGCAGTATTTT. Its translation is CATSRVRPGSADTQYF.

V gene TRBV6-5 combines with J gene TRBJ2-2, with D possibly being TRBD1 (5 bases). V was cut by 4 bases and J by 8 bases, with 17 bases left in between. Germline V lookup: CDR1 MNHEY, CDR2 SVGAGI. The CDR3 runs to 15 residues. The DNA of the CDR3 is TGTGCCAGCAGTTCCCTCCTCACAAGGGGAGGGGAGCTGTTTTTT. Its translation: CASSSLLTRGGELFF.

V is TRBV6-5 and J is TRBJ2-7, with 7 nucleotides matching TRBD2. With V trimmed by 4 bases and J by 2 bases, 8 bases remained unmatched. The CDR3 runs 15 residues. Germline loops: CDR1 MNHEY, CDR2 SVGAGI. The CDR3 protein is CASSLEAGRTYEQYF. CDR3 sequence (DNA): TGTGCCAGCAGTTTGGAAGCGGGACGTACCTACGAGCAGTACTTC.

This clone was recorded a few times. This rearrangement joins TRBV3-1 (or the pseudogene TRBV3-2) to TRBJ1-2; maybe TRBD1 (5 bases). The CDR3 is made up of 14 amino acids. Germline values: CDR1 LGHDT, CDR2 YNNKEL (reference sequence). V was trimmed by 2 bases and J by 8 bases, leaving 15 bases between them. The CDR3, as DNA: TGTGCCAGCAGCCAATACATAGGGGTTAGCGGCTACACCTTC. Amino acid sequence: CASSQYIGVSGYTF.

By share of the sample, this clone is medium-sized. This sequence joins TRBV27 and TRBJ2-3; 10 bases are shared with TRBD2. The V segment lost 5 bases and the J segment 13 bases; nucleotides outside the gene matches: 9. Per germline, CDR1 MNHEY and CDR2 SMNVEV (reference sequence). There are 13 residues in the CDR3. CDR3 region: CASSITGTSEEYF. In nucleotides, the CDR3 is TGTGCCAGCAGTATTACCGGGACTAGCGAGGAGTATTTT.

The rearrangement uses TRBV18 and TRBJ1-5; D is possibly TRBD1 (6 bases). Germline V gene lookup returns CDR1 KGHSH and CDR2 LQKENI. Trimming cost V 2 bases and J 1 base, with 15 bases left between them. The CDR3 spans 17 residues. Here the CDR3 reads CASSPGGGGASNQPQHF. CDR3 coding DNA: TGTGCCAGCTCACCAGGGGGGGGCGGGGCCAGCAATCAGCCCCAGCATTTT.

The V call is TRBV19, the J call TRBJ1-6; TRBD1 matches 9 bases. Germline values: CDR1 LNHDA, CDR2 SQIVND (reference sequence). The CDR3 totals 16 residues. V lost 4 bases and J lost 9; bases outside the gene matches: 10. CDR3 sequence: CASSTPTGQGGSPLHF. The CDR3 nucleotides are TGTGCCAGTAGTACACCGACGGGACAGGGCGGTTCACCCCTCCACTTT.

V gene TRBV14 combines with J gene TRBJ1-1; D might be TRBD1 (6 bases). This CDR3 contains 13 residues. CDR1 and CDR2 (germline): SGHDN, FVKESK. Trimming removed 4 bases at V and 3 bases at J, with 9 bases between. DNA of the CDR3: TGTGCCAGCAGCCCCCGGACAGACACTGAAGCTTTCTTT. Translating gives CASSPRTDTEAFF.

This chain connects TRBV10-3 to TRBJ2-1, with 13 bases fitting TRBD2. Germline V gene sequence: CDR1 ENHRY, CDR2 SYGVKD. V shed 7 bases, J shed 6 bases, and the junction held 6 bases outside the gene matches. This CDR3 has 15 amino acids. This chain's CDR3 is CAITAGLAGVNEQFF. CDR3 nucleotide sequence: TGTGCCATCACCGCCGGACTAGCGGGAGTCAATGAGCAGTTCTTC.

Comments on this clone: The junction and the germline gene differ at one end; a read error may be behind it. The V call is TRBV7-6, the J call TRBJ2-7; 12 bases map to TRBD2. CDR1 is SGHVS, CDR2 FNYEAQ, per germline. This CDR3 comprises 12 residues. CDR3 region: CASSLPKGTSGF. The CDR3, as DNA: TGTGCCAGCAGCTTACCGAAAGGGACTAGCGGGTTC.

The chain carries TRBV30 and TRBJ1-2; D is possibly TRBD1 (5 bases). Germline CDR1 is GTSNPN and CDR2 is SVGIG (reference sequence). Trimming pared 3 bases from V and 8 bases from J, leaving 10 bases between. CDR3 size: 11 residues. The CDR3 bases are TGTGCCTGGAGCTCAGGGTCCGGCTACACCTTC. Residues: CAWSSGSGYTF.

The rearrangement links TRBV19 to TRBJ1-5; D perhaps matches TRBD1 (6 bases). The CDR3 is 16 residues long. The germline gives CDR1 LNHDA, CDR2 SQIVND (reference sequence). Trimming left V 8 bases short and J 7 bases short, with 24 bases between. The CDR3 sequence: CASSEGGGPGSQPQHF. The CDR3 DNA reads TGTGCCAGTTCTGAGGGCGGGGGGCCCGGCAGCCAGCCCCAGCATTTT.

The chain has TRBV24-1 and TRBJ1-2; D remains ambiguous. From germline, CDR1 is KGHDR and CDR2 SFDVKD. This CDR3 has 12 residues. Trimming took 6 bases from V and 2 from J, leaving 6 bases between them. This chain's CDR3 is CATSNGNYGYTF. As DNA, the CDR3 is TGTGCCACCAGTAACGGGAACTATGGCTACACCTTC.

This clone has only one observation. The chain carries TRBV11-2 and TRBJ2-2, with D possibly being TRBD1 (6 bases). The CDR3 has 15 residues. Trimming cost V 1 base and J 6 bases, with 12 bases left between them. In germline, CDR1 is SGHAT, CDR2 FQNNGV. The chain's CDR3 is CASSLGVQGPGELFF. Written as DNA, the CDR3 is TGTGCCAGCAGCTTAGGGGTACAGGGACCCGGGGAGCTGTTTTTT.

The genes are TRBV21-1 and TRBJ1-1. TRBV21-1 is a pseudogene. This CDR3 is 15 amino acids long. The CDR3 DNA reads as TGTGCCAGCAGTCGAGCCCAAACGATGAACACTGAAGCTTTCTTT. Its translation: CASSRAQTMNTEAFF.

The chain recombines TRBV30 with TRBJ1-6; 7 bases align to TRBD1. Germline trimming cut 4 bases from V and 8 bases from J; bases unmatched to any gene: 11. Per germline, CDR1 GTSNPN and CDR2 SVGIG (reference sequence). This CDR3 contains 15 residues. CDR3 DNA: TGTGCCTGGAACTCCCTACAGGGGTTGGATTCACCCCTCCACTTT. Translated: CAWNSLQGLDSPLHF.

V is TRBV10-1 and J is TRBJ1-5; no clear D. The CDR3 is 14 residues long. CDR1 WNHNN and CDR2 SYGVQD come from the germline V gene (reference sequence). V was trimmed by 4 bases and J by 7 bases, leaving 14 bases between them. CDR3 nucleotide sequence: TGCGCCAGCAGTGCATCGGGGAATCGGCAGCCCCAGCATTTT. Residues: CASSASGNRQPQHF.

The chain joins TRBV4-2 to TRBJ1-1; the match to TRBD1 covers 7 bases. The CDR3 is 14 amino acids. Trimming took 1 base from V and 5 from J; bases not matched to a gene: 4. From germline, CDR1 is LGHNA and CDR2 YNFKEQ. This chain's CDR3 is CASSQGQGRTEAFF. In nucleotides, the CDR3 is TGTGCCAGCAGCCAAGGACAGGGTCGGACTGAAGCTTTCTTT.

This clone was found many times. The V call is TRBV13, the J call TRBJ2-7, with D perhaps matching TRBD1 (5 bases). In germline, CDR1 is PRHDT, CDR2 FYEKMQ (reference sequence). The CDR3 is 15 residues long. The ends were cut back, 1 base at V and 0 bases at J, with 10 bases in the middle. The CDR3 DNA follows: TGTGCCAGCAGCTTAGAGGGGCAGGGCTCCTACGAGCAGTACTTC. Protein product: CASSLEGQGSYEQYF.

The chain is built from TRBV6-5 and TRBJ1-2, with D maybe TRBD1 (6 bases). The germline V and J ends were trimmed by 8 bases and 8 bases, with 18 bases remaining between them. Germline-derived CDR1 and CDR2 are MNHEY and SVGAGI. The CDR3 is 13 amino acids. The DNA of the CDR3 is TGTGCCAGCGATGCCTATTACAGGGACGGCTACACCTTC. This codes for CASDAYYRDGYTF.

The chain employs TRBV19 and TRBJ2-3; D unclear. Germline-derived CDR1 and CDR2 are LNHDA and SQIVND (reference sequence). Trimming pared 3 bases from V and 0 bases from J, leaving 7 bases between. The CDR3 totals 14 residues. CDR3 region: CASSMSTSTDTQYF. Here the CDR3 DNA reads TGTGCCAGTAGTATGAGCACCAGCACAGATACGCAGTATTTT.

J is TRBJ2-5 and V is TRBV15, with 7 bases matching TRBD2. There are 16 residues in the CDR3. V gave up 0 bases and J gave up 1 base; unmatched junction bases: 5. Germline loops: CDR1 LNHNV, CDR2 YYDKDF (reference sequence). The CDR3 DNA follows: TGTGCCACCAGCAGAGATCGACTAGCCGTCCAAGAGACCCAGTACTTC. Residues: CATSRDRLAVQETQYF.

The chain carries TRBV7-6 and TRBJ1-5, with D perhaps TRBD1 (5 bases). Germline CDR1 reads SGHVS; CDR2 reads FNYEAQ. V was trimmed by 1 base and J by 2 bases, leaving 12 bases between them. The CDR3 contains 16 residues. The CDR3 spells CASSLGLGVGNQPQHF. CDR3 nucleotide sequence: TGTGCCAGCAGCTTAGGTTTAGGGGTGGGCAATCAGCCCCAGCATTTT.

The count of this clone is one. DNA for the CDR3: TGCGCCAGCAGCTTGGCCGGGTCGGATACGCAGTATTTT. Translating gives CASSLAGSDTQYF. The genes are TRBV5-1 and TRBJ2-3; D unclear. With 0 bases removed from V and 6 bases from J, the gap between germline ends came to 8 bases. This CDR3 region has 13 residues. Germline V gives CDR1 SGHRS, CDR2 YFSETQ.

The CDR3 coding sequence is TGTGCCAGCAGCTCGCAGGGGGCTCGAGATTCACCCCTCCACTTT. Translating it yields CASSSQGARDSPLHF. J is TRBJ1-6 and V is TRBV7-9, with 8 bases that match TRBD1. J lost 8 bases, V lost 4 bases, and 7 bases had no gene match. The CDR3 spans 15 residues. Germline CDR1 is SEHNR and CDR2 is FQNEAQ (reference sequence).

This chain uses TRBV7-2 with TRBJ2-4; 13 nucleotides align to TRBD2. The CDR3 has 19 amino acids. J lost 1 base, V lost 4 bases, and 10 bases had no gene match. Germline CDR1 SGHTA, CDR2 FQGNSA. The CDR3 sequence is CASSSQLAGGPSAKNIQYF. CDR3 DNA sequence: TGTGCCAGCAGCTCGCAACTAGCGGGAGGGCCCAGTGCCAAAAACATTCAGTACTTC.

The V gene is TRBV6-5, the J gene TRBJ2-7; a weak D match, TRBD2 (5 bases). The length of the CDR3 is 15 residues. Trimming took 4 bases from V and 4 from J, leaving 17 bases between them. Germline CDR1 is MNHEY and CDR2 is SVGAGI. The CDR3 nucleotides are TGTGCCAGCAGTTTAACCGGAGGAATACTGTACGAGCAGTACTTC. It translates to CASSLTGGILYEQYF.

This rearrangement joins TRBV30 to TRBJ1-2, with D perhaps TRBD1 (5 bases). V was cut by 1 base and J by 8 bases, with 8 bases left in between. The CDR3 is 11 amino acids. Germline loops: CDR1 GTSNPN, CDR2 SVGIG (reference sequence). The CDR3 nucleotides read TGTGCCTGGAGTGCAGGGTTCGGCTACACCTTC. Protein sequence: CAWSAGFGYTF.